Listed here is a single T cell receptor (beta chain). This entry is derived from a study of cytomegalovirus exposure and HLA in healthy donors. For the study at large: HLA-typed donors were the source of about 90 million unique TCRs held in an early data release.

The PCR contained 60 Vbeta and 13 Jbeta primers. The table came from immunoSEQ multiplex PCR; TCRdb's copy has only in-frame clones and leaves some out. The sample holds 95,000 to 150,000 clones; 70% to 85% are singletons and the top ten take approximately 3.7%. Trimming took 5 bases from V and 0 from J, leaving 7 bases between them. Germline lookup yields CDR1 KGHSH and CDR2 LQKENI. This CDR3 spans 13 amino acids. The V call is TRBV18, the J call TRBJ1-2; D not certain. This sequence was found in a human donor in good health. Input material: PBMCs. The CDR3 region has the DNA TGTGCCAGCTCAGGCAACGCTAACTATGGCTACACCTTC. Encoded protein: CASSGNANYGYTF.